The 12 T cell receptor beta chains given below trace back to one sample, sequenced in a study of blood T cell repertoires in COVID-19. Sequencing was performed with immunoSEQ multiplex PCR; in TCRdb, only in-frame clones are kept and a portion is missing. This repertoire shows some 83,000 clones, roughly 88% found once; its top ten account for approximately 0.5%. The sequenced sample consisted of peripheral blood. The source is a man in his fifties or sixties with acute or convalescent COVID-19.

The chain recombines TRBV30 with TRBJ1-6; TRBD1 agrees at 7 bases. Germline V gene data show CDR1 as GTSNPN and CDR2 as SVGIG (reference sequence). CDR3 length equals 15 residues. In DNA form, the CDR3 reads TGTGCAGCAACAGGGGCCCTTCCCTATAATTCACCCCTCCACTTT. Residues: CAATGALPYNSPLHF. The full variable domain, completed using reference TRBV30 and TRBJ1-6, is SQTIHQWPATLVQPVGSPLSLECTVEGTSNPNLYWYRQAAGRGLQLLFYSVGIGQISSEVPQNLSASRPQDRQFILSSKKLLLSDSGFYLCAATGALPYNSPLHFGNGTRLTVT.

This clone was picked up one time. The V and J genes are TRBV3-1 (or the pseudogene TRBV3-2) and TRBJ2-3; D may be TRBD2 (5 bases). Deletions cut 1 base from V and 2 bases from J, with 10 bases between. There are 15 residues in the CDR3. Per germline, CDR1 LGHDT and CDR2 YNNKEL (reference sequence). The CDR3, as DNA: TGTGCCAGCAGCCAAGGGACTGGAAACACAGATACGCAGTATTTT. As protein: CASSQGTGNTDTQYF.

The chain couples TRBV5-1 to TRBJ2-7, with D possibly matching TRBD1 (5 bases). V was clipped by 4 bases and J by 3 bases, with 14 bases between them. The CDR3 consists of 14 residues. Germline V gives CDR1 SGHRS, CDR2 YFSETQ. Here the CDR3 reads CASSLGPGNYEQYF. CDR3 DNA: TGCGCCAGCAGCCTTGGTCCAGGGAACTACGAGCAGTACTTC.

The rearrangement uses TRBV19 and TRBJ2-2, with TRBD2 as a possible D gene (6 bases). Trimming took 8 bases from V and 4 from J, leaving 11 bases between them. CDR3 length: 13 residues. Per germline, CDR1 LNHDA and CDR2 SQIVND (reference sequence). In nucleotides, the CDR3 is TGTGCCAGTCGGAGGGTGGGCACCGGGGAGCTGTTTTTT. Encoded protein: CASRRVGTGELFF.

The rearrangement uses TRBV14 and TRBJ1-2; 9 nucleotides align to TRBD1. V lost 2 bases, J lost 8 bases, and 9 bases stayed unmatched. Germline V gives CDR1 SGHDN, CDR2 FVKESK. This CDR3 spans 15 amino acids. The CDR3 DNA sequence: TGTGCCAGCAGCCAAAGGACAGGGGCATTGGGCGGCTACACCTTC. This codes for CASSQRTGALGGYTF.

The J gene is TRBJ2-2, the V gene TRBV29-1; 7 nucleotides line up with TRBD1. J was trimmed by 2 bases and V by 7 bases; bases with no gene match: 7. CDR1 is SQVTM, CDR2 ANQGSEA, per germline. This CDR3 region has 14 residues. CDR3 DNA sequence: TGCAGCGGGTACGGGACAGTAAACACCGGGGAGCTGTTTTTT. Protein product: CSGYGTVNTGELFF.

This chain uses TRBV19 with TRBJ1-1; TRBD1 aligns across 10 bases. CDR1 is LNHDA and CDR2 is SQIVND in the germline V gene (reference sequence). The CDR3 runs to 17 residues. V trimming: 4 bases; J trimming: 0 bases; junction bases outside the gene matches: 8. CDR3 bases: TGTGCCAGTAGTACGACAGGGGGCGATCGAATGAACACTGAAGCTTTCTTT. This translates into CASSTTGGDRMNTEAFF. The whole variable domain, remainder taken from reference TRBV19 and TRBJ1-1, is DGGITQSPKYLFRKEGQNVTLSCEQNLNHDAMYWYRQDPGQGLRLIYYSQIVNDFQKGDIAEGYSVSREKKESFPLTVTSAQKNPTAFYLCASSTTGGDRMNTEAFFGQGTRLTVV.

The V call is TRBV6-5, the J call TRBJ2-3, with TRBD2 as a possible D gene (6 bases). Germline assignment: CDR1 MNHEY and CDR2 SVGAGI. CDR3 length: 13 amino acids. The germline V and J ends were trimmed by 6 bases and 4 bases, with 11 bases remaining between them. The CDR3 protein is CASSTWGADTQYF. DNA for the CDR3: TGTGCCAGCAGCACTTGGGGGGCAGATACGCAGTATTTT.

The gene calls are TRBV7-9 and TRBJ1-6; 10 nucleotides align to TRBD1. The CDR3 covers 14 residues. The germline gives CDR1 SEHNR, CDR2 FQNEAQ (reference sequence). The V gene end was trimmed by 6 bases and the J gene end by 10 bases; junction bases not matched to a gene: 6. The CDR3 DNA sequence: TGTGCCAGCAGTCAAGGGACAGGGGAATCACCCCTCCACTTT. It yields the protein CASSQGTGESPLHF.

The chain has TRBV30 and TRBJ2-7; possibly TRBD1 for D (6 bases). Deletions cut 5 bases from V and 4 bases from J, with 9 bases between. Germline V gene lookup returns CDR1 GTSNPN and CDR2 SVGIG (reference sequence). CDR3 length: 11 residues. For the CDR3, the DNA is TGTGCCTGGGCCAGGGGATACGAGCAGTACTTC. It encodes CAWARGYEQYF.

The rearrangement uses TRBV5-4 and TRBJ2-5; possibly TRBD1 for D (7 bases). The CDR3 totals 16 residues. Trimming took 3 bases from V and 2 from J, leaving 17 bases between them. Germline CDR1 is SGHNT and CDR2 is YYREEE (reference sequence). The CDR3 loop is CASSSLGRTGQETQYF. The DNA for the CDR3 is TGTGCCAGCAGCTCGTTAGGGAGGACAGGACAAGAGACCCAGTACTTC.

This chain connects TRBV29-1 to TRBJ1-2; D call uncertain. This CDR3 region has 12 residues. The V end lost 7 bases, the J end lost 8 bases, and 17 bases lay between the germline ends. Looked up from germline, CDR1 is SQVTM and CDR2 is ANQGSEA. CDR3 residues: CSGGEGLGGYTF. The CDR3 region has the DNA TGCAGCGGCGGTGAGGGCCTAGGAGGCTACACCTTC.